These 10 T cell receptor beta chains came from one sample sequenced in a study of T-cell memory formation after mild COVID-19. TCRdb processed the 5' RACE reads anew with MiXCR; each CDR3 protein has one entry. The data show more than 300,000 distinct CDR3 sequences, 14% seen once. The sequenced sample was PBMCs or a T cell subset sorted from them (not recorded which). These receptors all stem from a man between 18 and 29 years old who had mild COVID-19 (a few samples of this study predate the infection). Cell type and time point are not known.

The chain combines TRBV20-1 with TRBJ1-1; D gene uncertain. Deletions cut 4 bases from V and 5 bases from J, with 14 bases between. CDR3 length: 13 amino acids. Germline V gives CDR1 DFQATT, CDR2 SNEGSKA (reference sequence). CDR3: CSATPAERTEAFF. The DNA of the CDR3 is TGCAGTGCTACCCCCGCGGAAAGAACTGAAGCTTTCTTT.

The rearrangement links TRBV4-3 to TRBJ1-1; 8 nucleotides line up with TRBD1. CDR3 length: 15 residues. Germline V gene data show CDR1 as LGHNA and CDR2 as YSLEER. V lost 5 bases and J lost 0; bases outside the gene matches: 5. This CDR3 is CASSVRTGMNTEAFF. CDR3 in DNA: TGCGCCAGCAGCGTAAGGACAGGGATGAACACTGAAGCTTTCTTT.

This clonotype was observed a handful of times. This chain joins TRBV11-1 and TRBJ2-7, with a tentative D call TRBD1 (6 bases). V gave up 1 base and J gave up 0 bases, with 10 bases separating them. The CDR3 extends over 15 amino acids. In germline, CDR1 is SGHAT, CDR2 FQDESV (reference sequence). In DNA, the CDR3 is TGTGCCAGCAGCTTAGGAACAGGGAGCTCCTACGAGCAGTACTTC. Amino acid sequence: CASSLGTGSSYEQYF.

This chain links TRBV7-2 with TRBJ2-3; D not resolved. The germline V and J ends were trimmed by 1 base and 0 bases, with 14 bases remaining between them. There are 17 residues in the CDR3. The germline gives CDR1 SGHTA, CDR2 FQGNSA. CDR3 residues: CASSLVPVKSSTDTQYF. DNA for the CDR3: TGTGCCAGCAGCTTAGTCCCGGTCAAGTCTAGCACAGATACGCAGTATTTT.

Regarding this clonotype: The junction departs from germline at one end; a sequencing error may be responsible. The chain combines TRBV18 with TRBJ1-2; D is uncertain. There are 12 residues in the CDR3. CDR1 is KGHSH, CDR2 LQKENI, per germline. The CDR3 DNA follows: TGTGCCACCTCACCTTCGGGTAATGGCTACACCTTC. It encodes CATSPSGNGYTF.

This clonotype has a handful of counts. This sequence joins TRBV6-5 and TRBJ1-1; D is unclear. The ends were cut back, 1 base at V and 2 bases at J, with 8 bases in the middle. The length of the CDR3 is 14 residues. Germline V lookup: CDR1 MNHEY, CDR2 SVGAGI. Written as DNA, the CDR3 is TGTGCCAGCAGTTACTTCCGAGGCAACACTGAAGCTTTCTTT. It yields the protein CASSYFRGNTEAFF.

J is TRBJ1-2 and V is TRBV4-1; D ambiguous. This CDR3 comprises 16 residues. The germline V and J ends were trimmed by 1 base and 6 bases, with 18 bases remaining between them. Germline lookup yields CDR1 MGHRA and CDR2 YSYEKL. CDR3 in DNA: TGCGCCAGCAGCCAAGTCGTCCCAGCCCAGAGGAATGGCTACACCTTC. This encodes CASSQVVPAQRNGYTF.

V is TRBV6-2 or TRBV6-3 and J is TRBJ2-7, with 8 bases aligning to TRBD1. The germline gives CDR1 MNHEY, CDR2 SVGEGT. CDR3 size: 14 residues. Trimming at V came to 5 bases and at J to 6 bases, leaving 9 bases not matched to a gene. The CDR3, as DNA: TGTGCCAGCAGTCACCGGACAGGGAATGGCGAGCAGTACTTC. Encoded protein: CASSHRTGNGEQYF.

The chain has TRBV18 and TRBJ1-2; 8 bases are shared with TRBD1. V was pared by 3 bases and J by 4 bases, with 19 bases of the junction left unmatched. From germline, CDR1 is KGHSH and CDR2 LQKENI. This CDR3 region has 19 residues. The CDR3 protein is CASSPLPGQVGPLGYGYTF. CDR3 DNA sequence: TGTGCCAGCTCACCCCTCCCGGGACAGGTCGGTCCCTTAGGCTATGGCTACACCTTC.

This clonotype was counted only a few times. The chain links TRBV12-3 or TRBV12-4 to TRBJ1-5; 7 positions agree with TRBD1. The CDR3 is 16 residues long. V lost 0 bases to trimming and J lost 7 bases; unmatched junction nucleotides: 9. The CDR3 is CASSLATQGMGQPQHF. The CDR3 DNA reads TGTGCCAGCAGTTTAGCCACACAGGGGATGGGACAGCCCCAGCATTTT.